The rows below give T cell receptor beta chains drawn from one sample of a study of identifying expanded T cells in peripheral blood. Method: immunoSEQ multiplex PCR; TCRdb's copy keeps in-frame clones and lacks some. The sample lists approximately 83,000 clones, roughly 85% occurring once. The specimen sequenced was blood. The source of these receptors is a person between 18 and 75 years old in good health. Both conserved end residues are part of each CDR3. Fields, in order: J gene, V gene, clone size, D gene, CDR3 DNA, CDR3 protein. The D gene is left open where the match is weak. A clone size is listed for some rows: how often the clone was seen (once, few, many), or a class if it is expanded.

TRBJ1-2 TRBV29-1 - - TGCAGCGTCCCACCCCACGGACAGTCGAATGGCTACACCTTC CSVPPHGQSNGYTF
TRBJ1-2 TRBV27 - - TGTGCCAGCAGTTTAATCGGCAGTTTGAATGGCTACACCTTC CASSLIGSLNGYTF
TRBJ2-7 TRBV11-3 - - TGTGCCAGCGGGGCAGGAGTTGGTAGGGGGGCCTCCTACGAGCAGTACTTC CASGAGVGRGASYEQYF
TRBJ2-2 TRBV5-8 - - TGTGCCAGTTCCTATCAGGGGCGGAACACCGGGGAGCTGTTTTTT CASSYQGRNTGELFF
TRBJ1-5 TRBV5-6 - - TGTGCCAGCAGCTCATATATCGGGACAATGGGGGACCAGCCCCAGCATTTT CASSSYIGTMGDQPQHF
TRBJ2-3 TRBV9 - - TGTGCCAGCAGCGTAGGGGCAGGGAGGTTATCAGATACGCAGTATTTT CASSVGAGRLSDTQYF
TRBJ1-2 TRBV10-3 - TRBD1 TGTGCCATCATCTCCGGGACAGGGGATAACTATGGCTACACCTTC CAIISGTGDNYGYTF
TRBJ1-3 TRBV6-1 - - TGTGCCAGCAACACGGGAGCAGGAAACACCATATATTTT CASNTGAGNTIYF
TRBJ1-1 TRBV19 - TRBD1 TGTGCCAGTAAGACGGGGACAGGGGGTGGCACTGAAGCTTTCTTT CASKTGTGGGTEAFF
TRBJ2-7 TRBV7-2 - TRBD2 TGTGCCAGCAGCTTATCTAGCGGAACCTACGAGCAGTACTTC CASSLSSGTYEQYF
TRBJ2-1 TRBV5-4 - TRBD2 TGTGCCAGCAGCTTCCCGACTAGCGGGGGGGCGTCCGTGCAGTTCTTC CASSFPTSGGASVQFF
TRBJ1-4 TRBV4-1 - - TGCGCCAGCAGCCAAGCATTCCGAGGGGAAAAACTGTTTTTT CASSQAFRGEKLFF
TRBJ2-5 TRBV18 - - TGTGCCAGCTCACCTGGGCAGGGGTACGAGACCCAGTACTTC CASSPGQGYETQYF
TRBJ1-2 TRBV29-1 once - TGCAGCGTTGAAGGGGGTGCGGGGGTCTATGGCTACACCTTC CSVEGGAGVYGYTF
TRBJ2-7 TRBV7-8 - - TGTGCCAGCAGCTCGGAGGTTAGGGGCCACGAGCAGTACTTC CASSSEVRGHEQYF
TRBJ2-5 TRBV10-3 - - TGTGCCATCAAGGGGGTGGGGGAGACCCAGTACTTC CAIKGVGETQYF
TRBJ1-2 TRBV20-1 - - TGCAGTGCGGGGGGAAGAAGAGGCTACACCTTC CSAGGRRGYTF
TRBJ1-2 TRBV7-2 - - TGTGCCAGCAGCCCCCGGAGGACTCCTAACTATGGCTACACCTTC CASSPRRTPNYGYTF
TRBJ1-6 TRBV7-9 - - TGTGCCAGCAGCTTATCAGGAGATTATTCACCCCTCCACTTT CASSLSGDYSPLHF
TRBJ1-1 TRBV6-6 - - TGTGCCAGCAGTTACTCCGGGCCTATCCCTGAAGCTTTCTTT CASSYSGPIPEAFF
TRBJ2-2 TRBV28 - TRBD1 TGTGCCAGCAGCGACAGGGTAACGGCCGGGGAGCTGTTTTTT CASSDRVTAGELFF
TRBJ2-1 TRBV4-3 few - TGCGCCAGCAGCCTTTTAGGCCATGAGCAGTTCTTC CASSLLGHEQFF
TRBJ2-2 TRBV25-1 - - TGTGCCAGCAGCGAATACTTTTATGGGGGGAACACCGGGGAGCTGTTTTTT CASSEYFYGGNTGELFF
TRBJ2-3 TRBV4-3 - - TGCGCCAGCAGCGAAAGGGGGCCTAGCGGGTACACAGATACGCAGTATTTT CASSERGPSGYTDTQYF
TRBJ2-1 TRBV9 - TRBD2 TGTGCCAGCAGCCCAACGGGGGGGTCGACCAATGAGCAGTTCTTC CASSPTGGSTNEQFF
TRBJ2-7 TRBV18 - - TGTGCCAGCTCACTCCTCAGGGGTAACGAGCAGTACTTC CASSLLRGNEQYF
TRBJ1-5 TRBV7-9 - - TGTGCCAGCAGCTTAGATGTAGTAGTTCAGCCCCAGCATTTT CASSLDVVVQPQHF
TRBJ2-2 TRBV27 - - TGTGCCAGCAGTTTACGGGCCAGAAACACCGGGGAGCTGTTTTTT CASSLRARNTGELFF
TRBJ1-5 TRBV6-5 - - TGTGCCAGCAGTTTTGAGCGGGGCGTACAGCCCCAGCATTTT CASSFERGVQPQHF
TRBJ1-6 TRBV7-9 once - TGTGCCAGCAGCTTAGATCAAGGAGGGAGCTCCTATAATTCACCCCTCCACTTT CASSLDQGGSSYNSPLHF
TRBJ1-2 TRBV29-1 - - TGCAGCCCTCGTACAGAAATCGACGTTAACTATGGCTACACCTTC CSPRTEIDVNYGYTF
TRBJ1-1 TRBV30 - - TGTGCCTGGTCGGGGGGGGCGCGGGCTTTCTTT CAWSGGARAFF
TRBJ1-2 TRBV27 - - TGTGCCAGCACCCCAAGGGATACGGTGGGGAAGGGCTACACCTTC CASTPRDTVGKGYTF
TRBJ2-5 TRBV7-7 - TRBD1 TGTGCCAGCAGCTCCTCGGGACAGGCAAAATATGAGGCCCAGTACTTC CASSSSGQAKYEAQYF
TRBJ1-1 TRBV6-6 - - TGTGCCAGCAGTTACTCGAGTAGGGTTCCGTCTGAAGCTTTCTTT CASSYSSRVPSEAFF
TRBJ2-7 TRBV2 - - TGTGCCAGCCGACAGCCCAGCTCCTACGAGCAGTACTTC CASRQPSSYEQYF
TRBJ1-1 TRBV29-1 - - TGCAGCGTTCCCCACTGGGGGGGGTACACTGAAGCTTTCTTT CSVPHWGGYTEAFF
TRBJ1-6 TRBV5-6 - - TGTGCCAGCAGCTTGGAAGATTCACCCCTCCACTTT CASSLEDSPLHF
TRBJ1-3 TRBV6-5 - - TGTGCCAGCTCCCATGGCAACTCTGGAAACACCATATATTTT CASSHGNSGNTIYF
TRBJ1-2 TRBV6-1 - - TGTGCCAGCAGTGAAGGGGGCACGGCCTATGGCTACACCTTC CASSEGGTAYGYTF
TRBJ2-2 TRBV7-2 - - TGTGCCAGCAGCTTAAACCAGGGGGGAAGCACCGGGGAGCTGTTTTTT CASSLNQGGSTGELFF
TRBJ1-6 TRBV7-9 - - TGTGCCAGCAGCTTAATTTCGGCACCCCTCCACTTT CASSLISAPLHF
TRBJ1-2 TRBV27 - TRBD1 TGTGCCAGCAGTAGCGGGACAGGGAGGCCTAATAAACCCCCTGGCTACACCTTC CASSSGTGRPNKPPGYTF
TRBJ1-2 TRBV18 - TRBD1 TGTGCCAGCTCACCACTGGACAGGGGCGGCGGCTACACCTTC CASSPLDRGGGYTF
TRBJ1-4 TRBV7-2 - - TGTGCCAGCAGCTTACGCTCAAGGATGTGGGCGGGGCATGAAAAACTGTTTTTT CASSLRSRMWAGHEKLFF
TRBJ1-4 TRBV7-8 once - TGTGCCAGCAGCTTGGGGATTATTCGACGAGCTGGGAGTAATGAAAAACTGTTTTTT CASSLGIIRRAGSNEKLFF
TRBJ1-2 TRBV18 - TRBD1 TGTGCCAGCTCACCTGTGCAGGGGGATGGCTACACCTTC CASSPVQGDGYTF
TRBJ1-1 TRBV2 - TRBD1 TGTGCCAGCAGTTTAACAGGGGGGAGGACTGAAGCTTTCTTT CASSLTGGRTEAFF
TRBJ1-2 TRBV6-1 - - TGTGCCAGCAGTGCAGATTCTAACTATGGCTACACCTTC CASSADSNYGYTF
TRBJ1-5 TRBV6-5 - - TGTGCCAGCAGAACGACGGAGTATAGCAATCAGCCCCAGCATTTT CASRTTEYSNQPQHF
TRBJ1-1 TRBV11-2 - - TGTGCCAGCAGTCTACAGGGTGTTGAAGCTTTCTTT CASSLQGVEAFF